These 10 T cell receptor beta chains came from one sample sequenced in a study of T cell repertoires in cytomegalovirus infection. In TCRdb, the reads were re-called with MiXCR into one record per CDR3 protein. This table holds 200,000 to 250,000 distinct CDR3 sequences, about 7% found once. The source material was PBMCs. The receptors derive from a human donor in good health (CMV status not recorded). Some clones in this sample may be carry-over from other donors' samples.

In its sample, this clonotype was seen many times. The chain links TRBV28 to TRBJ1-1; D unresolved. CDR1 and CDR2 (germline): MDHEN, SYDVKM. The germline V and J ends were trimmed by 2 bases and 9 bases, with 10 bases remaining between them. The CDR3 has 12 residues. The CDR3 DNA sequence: TGTGCCAGCAGTTTAATAGAAACAAAAGCTTTCTTT. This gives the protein CASSLIETKAFF.

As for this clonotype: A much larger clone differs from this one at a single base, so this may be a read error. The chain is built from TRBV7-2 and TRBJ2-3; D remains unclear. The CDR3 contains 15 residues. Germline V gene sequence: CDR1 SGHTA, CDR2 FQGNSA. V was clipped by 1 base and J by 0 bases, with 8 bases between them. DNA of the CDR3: TGTGCCAGCAGCTTAGGGCTCATTAGCACAGATACGCAGTATTTT. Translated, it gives CASSLGLISTDTQYF.

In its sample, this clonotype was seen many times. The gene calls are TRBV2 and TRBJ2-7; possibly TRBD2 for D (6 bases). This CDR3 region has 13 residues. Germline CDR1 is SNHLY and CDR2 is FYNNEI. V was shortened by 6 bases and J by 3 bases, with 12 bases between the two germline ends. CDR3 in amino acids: CASREEGVYEQYF. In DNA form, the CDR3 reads TGTGCCAGCAGGGAGGAGGGAGTCTACGAGCAGTACTTC.

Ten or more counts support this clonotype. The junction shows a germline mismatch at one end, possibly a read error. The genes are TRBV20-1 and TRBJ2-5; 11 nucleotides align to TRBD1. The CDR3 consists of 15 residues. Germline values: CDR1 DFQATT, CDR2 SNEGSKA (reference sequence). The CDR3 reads CSARDGQGARETQYF. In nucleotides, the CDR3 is TGCAGTGCTCGAGACGGACAGGGGGCGCGGGAGACCCAGTACTTC.

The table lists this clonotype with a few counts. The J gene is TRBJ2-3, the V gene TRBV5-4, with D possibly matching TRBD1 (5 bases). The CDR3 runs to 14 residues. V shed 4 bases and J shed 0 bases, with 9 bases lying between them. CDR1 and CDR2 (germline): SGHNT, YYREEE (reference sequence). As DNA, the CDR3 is TGTGCCAGCAGCCCTGGGGCTAGCACAGATACGCAGTATTTT. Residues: CASSPGASTDTQYF.

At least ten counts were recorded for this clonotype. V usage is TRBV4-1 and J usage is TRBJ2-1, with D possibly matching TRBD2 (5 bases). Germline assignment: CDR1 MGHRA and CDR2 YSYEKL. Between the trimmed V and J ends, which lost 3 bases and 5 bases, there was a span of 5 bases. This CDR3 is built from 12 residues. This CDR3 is CASSQGDNEQFF. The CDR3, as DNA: TGCGCCAGCAGCCAGGGAGACAATGAGCAGTTCTTC.

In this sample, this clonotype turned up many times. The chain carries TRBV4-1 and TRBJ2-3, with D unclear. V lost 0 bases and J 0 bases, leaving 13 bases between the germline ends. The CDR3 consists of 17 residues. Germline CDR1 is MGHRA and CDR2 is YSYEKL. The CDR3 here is CASSQDPLGTSTDTQYF. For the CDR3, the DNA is TGCGCCAGCAGCCAAGATCCCCTAGGAACAAGCACAGATACGCAGTATTTT.

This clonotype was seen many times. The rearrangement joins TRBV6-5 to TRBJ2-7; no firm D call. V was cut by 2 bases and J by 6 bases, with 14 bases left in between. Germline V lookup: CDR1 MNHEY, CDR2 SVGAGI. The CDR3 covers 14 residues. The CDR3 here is CASSYRDNPGEQYF. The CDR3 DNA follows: TGTGCCAGCAGTTACCGCGATAATCCGGGCGAGCAGTACTTC.

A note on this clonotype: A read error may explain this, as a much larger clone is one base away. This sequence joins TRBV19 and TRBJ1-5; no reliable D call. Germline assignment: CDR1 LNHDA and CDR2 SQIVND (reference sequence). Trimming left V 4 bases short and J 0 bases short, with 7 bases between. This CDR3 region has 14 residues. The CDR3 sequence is CASSTANSNQPQHF. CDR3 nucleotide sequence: TGTGCCAGTAGTACCGCGAATAGCAATCAGCCCCAGCATTTT.

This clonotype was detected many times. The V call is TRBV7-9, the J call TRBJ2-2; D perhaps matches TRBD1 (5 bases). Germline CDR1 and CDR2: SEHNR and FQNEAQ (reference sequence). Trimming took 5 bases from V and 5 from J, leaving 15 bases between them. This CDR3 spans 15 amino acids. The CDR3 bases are TGTGCCAGCAGCCCTGCTGGGGCCATAACCGGGGAGCTGTTTTTT. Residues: CASSPAGAITGELFF.